The clone carrying this TCR beta chain showed up just once. Its antigen is currently unknown. Time point given: peripheral blood 6 weeks after treatment start. Each patient's cancer was a locally advanced or metastatic urothelial carcinoma. The data were obtained in a study of PD-L1 blockade in urothelial cancer. About the study: Blood analyses occurred 3 weeks (second dose) and 6 weeks post treatment start.

Findings and caveats of the study: A below-median TCR clonality in blood before treatment predicted better survival.

Produced via immunoSEQ multiplex PCR; TCRdb's table is partial and in-frame only. The sample consists of around 110,000 clones, around 89% of them appearing once. This clonotype was sampled from a man between 60 and 70 years old with urothelial cancer. The specimen was PBMCs, collected around atezolizumab (anti-PD-L1) treatment.

The chain's CDR3 is CASSLISGNNEQFF. Written as DNA, the CDR3 is TGTGCCAGCAGCTTAATTAGCGGGAACAATGAGCAGTTCTTC. This chain joins TRBV7-9 and TRBJ2-1, with 8 bases identical to TRBD2. The germline V gene encodes CDR1 SEHNR and CDR2 FQNEAQ (reference sequence). Trimming cost V 2 bases and J 5 bases; bases outside gene matches: 2. The CDR3 runs to 14 residues.